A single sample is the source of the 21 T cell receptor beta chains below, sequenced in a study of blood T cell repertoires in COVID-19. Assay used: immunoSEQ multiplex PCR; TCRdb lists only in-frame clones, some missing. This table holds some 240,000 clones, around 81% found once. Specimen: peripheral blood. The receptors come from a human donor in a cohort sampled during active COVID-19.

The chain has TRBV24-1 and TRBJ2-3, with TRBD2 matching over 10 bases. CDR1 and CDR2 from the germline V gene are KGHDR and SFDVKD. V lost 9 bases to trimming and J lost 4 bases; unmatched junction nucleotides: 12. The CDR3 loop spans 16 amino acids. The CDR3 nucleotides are TGTGCCACCCCTAGCGGGGGCCAGGGGAACTCAGATACGCAGTATTTT. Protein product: CATPSGGQGNSDTQYF.

The CDR3 DNA follows: TGTGCCAGCAGCTTGGTGACAGGGGATTCGGGAGAGACCCAGTACTTC. This codes for CASSLVTGDSGETQYF. The chain employs TRBV7-2 and TRBJ2-5, with 8 bases fitting TRBD1. Germline CDR1 SGHTA, CDR2 FQGNSA. This CDR3 contains 16 residues. V lost 3 bases and J lost 4; bases outside the gene matches: 10.

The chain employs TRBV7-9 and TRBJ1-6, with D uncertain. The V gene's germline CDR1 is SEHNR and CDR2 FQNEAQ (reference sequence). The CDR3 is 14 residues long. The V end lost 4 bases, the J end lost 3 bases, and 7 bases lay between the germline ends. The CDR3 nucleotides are TGTGCCAGCAGCTCGCACGGCTATAATTCACCCCTCCACTTT. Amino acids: CASSSHGYNSPLHF. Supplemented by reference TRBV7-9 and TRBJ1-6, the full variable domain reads DTGVSQNPRHKITKRGQNVTFRCDPISEHNRLYWYRQTLGQGPEFLTYFQNEAQLEKSRLLSDRFSAERPKGSFSTLEIQRTEQGDSAMYLCASSSHGYNSPLHFGNGTRLTVT.

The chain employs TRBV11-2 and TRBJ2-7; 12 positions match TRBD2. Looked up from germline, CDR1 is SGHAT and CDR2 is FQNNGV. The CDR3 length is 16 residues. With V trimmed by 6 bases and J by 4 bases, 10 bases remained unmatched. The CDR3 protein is CASRETGLAGRYEQYF. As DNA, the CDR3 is TGTGCCAGCAGGGAAACCGGACTAGCGGGACGGTACGAGCAGTACTTC.

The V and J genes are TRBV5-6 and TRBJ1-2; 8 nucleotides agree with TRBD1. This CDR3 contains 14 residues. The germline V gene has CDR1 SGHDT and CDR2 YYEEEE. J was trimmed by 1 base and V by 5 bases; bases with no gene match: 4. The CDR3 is CASSWGQDNYGYTF. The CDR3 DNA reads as TGTGCCAGCAGTTGGGGACAGGATAACTATGGCTACACCTTC.

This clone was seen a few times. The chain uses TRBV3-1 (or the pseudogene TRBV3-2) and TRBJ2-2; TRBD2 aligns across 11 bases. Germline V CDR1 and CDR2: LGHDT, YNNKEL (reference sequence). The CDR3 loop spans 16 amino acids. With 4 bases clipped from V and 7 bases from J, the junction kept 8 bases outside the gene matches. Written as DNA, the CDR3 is TGTGCCAGCAGCCCACTAGCGGGGGCCGAGGGCGGGGAGCTGTTTTTT. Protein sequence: CASSPLAGAEGGELFF.

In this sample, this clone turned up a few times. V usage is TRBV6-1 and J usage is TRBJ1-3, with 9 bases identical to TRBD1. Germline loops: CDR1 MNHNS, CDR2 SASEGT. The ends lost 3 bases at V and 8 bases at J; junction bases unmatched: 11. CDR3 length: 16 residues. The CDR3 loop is CASSDGTGSVRDTIYF. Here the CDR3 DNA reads TGTGCCAGCAGTGACGGGACAGGGTCAGTTCGGGACACCATATATTTT.

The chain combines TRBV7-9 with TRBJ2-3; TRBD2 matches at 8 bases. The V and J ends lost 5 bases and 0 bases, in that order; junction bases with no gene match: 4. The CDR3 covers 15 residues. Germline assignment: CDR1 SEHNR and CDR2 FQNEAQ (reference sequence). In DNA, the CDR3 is TGTGCCAGCAGCCCGACTAGCGAGAGCACAGATACGCAGTATTTT. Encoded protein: CASSPTSESTDTQYF.

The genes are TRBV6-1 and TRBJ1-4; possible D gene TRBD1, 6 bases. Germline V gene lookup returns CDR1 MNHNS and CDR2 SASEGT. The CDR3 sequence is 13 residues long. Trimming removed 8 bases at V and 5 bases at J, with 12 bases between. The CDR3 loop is CASGYRENEKLFF. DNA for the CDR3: TGTGCCAGCGGCTACAGGGAGAATGAAAAACTGTTTTTT.

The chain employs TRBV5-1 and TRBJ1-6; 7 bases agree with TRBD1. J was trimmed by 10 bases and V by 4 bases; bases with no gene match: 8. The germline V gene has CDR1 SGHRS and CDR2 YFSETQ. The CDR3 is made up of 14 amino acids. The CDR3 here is CASSRGQNESPLHF. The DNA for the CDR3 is TGCGCCAGCAGCCGGGGACAGAACGAATCACCCCTCCACTTT.

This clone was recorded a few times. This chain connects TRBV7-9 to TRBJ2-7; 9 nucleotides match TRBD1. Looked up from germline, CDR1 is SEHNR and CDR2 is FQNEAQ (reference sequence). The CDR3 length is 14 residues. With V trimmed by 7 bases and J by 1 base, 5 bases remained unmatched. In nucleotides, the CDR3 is TGTGCCAGCATACCCGGGACAGGGTCCTACGAGCAGTACTTC. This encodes CASIPGTGSYEQYF.

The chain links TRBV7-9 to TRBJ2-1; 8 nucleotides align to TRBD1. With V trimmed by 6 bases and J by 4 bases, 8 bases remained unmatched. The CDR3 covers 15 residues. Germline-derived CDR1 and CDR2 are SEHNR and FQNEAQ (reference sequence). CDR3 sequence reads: CASRPTGVGYNEQFF. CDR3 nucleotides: TGTGCCAGCAGGCCGACAGGGGTGGGGTACAATGAGCAGTTCTTC.

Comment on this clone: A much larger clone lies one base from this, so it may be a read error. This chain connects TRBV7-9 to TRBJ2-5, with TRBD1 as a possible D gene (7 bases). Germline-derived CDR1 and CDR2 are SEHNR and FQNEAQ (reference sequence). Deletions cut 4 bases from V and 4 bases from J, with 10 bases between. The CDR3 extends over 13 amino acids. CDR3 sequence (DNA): TGTGCCAGCAGCTCCCAGGGGGGAGAGACCCAGTACTTC. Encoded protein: CASSSQGGETQYF. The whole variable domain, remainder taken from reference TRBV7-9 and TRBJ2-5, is DTGVSQNPRHKITKRGQNVTFRCDPISEHNRLYWYRQTLGQGPEFLTYFQNEAQLEKSRLLSDRFSAERPKGSFSTLEIQRTEQGDSAMYLCASSSQGGETQYFGPGTRLLVL.

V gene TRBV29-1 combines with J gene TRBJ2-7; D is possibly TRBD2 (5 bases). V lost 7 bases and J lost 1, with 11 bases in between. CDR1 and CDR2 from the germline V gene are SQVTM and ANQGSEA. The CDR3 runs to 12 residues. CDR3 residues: CSGRTGSYEQYF. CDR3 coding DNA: TGCAGCGGGAGGACGGGATCCTACGAGCAGTACTTC.

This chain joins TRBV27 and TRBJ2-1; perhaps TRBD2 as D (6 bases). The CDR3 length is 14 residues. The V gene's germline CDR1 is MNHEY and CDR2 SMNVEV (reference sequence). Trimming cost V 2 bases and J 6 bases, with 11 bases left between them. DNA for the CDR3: TGTGCCAGCAGTTTAGATGGGACTGCCAATGAGCAGTTCTTC. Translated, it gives CASSLDGTANEQFF.

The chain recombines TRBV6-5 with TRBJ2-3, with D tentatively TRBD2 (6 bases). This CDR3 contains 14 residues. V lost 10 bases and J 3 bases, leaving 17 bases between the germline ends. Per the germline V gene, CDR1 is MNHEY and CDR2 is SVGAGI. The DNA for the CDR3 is TGTGCCACTTACCGCGGGGCAGCAACAGATACGCAGTATTTT. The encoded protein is CATYRGAATDTQYF.

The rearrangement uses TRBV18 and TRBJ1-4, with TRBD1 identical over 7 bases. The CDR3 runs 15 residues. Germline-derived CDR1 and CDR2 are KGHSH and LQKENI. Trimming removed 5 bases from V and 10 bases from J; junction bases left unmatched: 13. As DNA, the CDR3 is TGTGCCAGCTCAGGCGGACAGGCCGAAGGTGTAAAACTGTTTTTT. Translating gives CASSGGQAEGVKLFF.

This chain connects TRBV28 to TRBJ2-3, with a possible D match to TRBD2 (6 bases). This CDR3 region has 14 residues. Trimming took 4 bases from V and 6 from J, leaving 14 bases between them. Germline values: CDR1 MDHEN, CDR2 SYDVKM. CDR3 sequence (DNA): TGTGCCAGCAGTTCCGGGGACTTGGCGGATACGCAGTATTTT. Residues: CASSSGDLADTQYF.

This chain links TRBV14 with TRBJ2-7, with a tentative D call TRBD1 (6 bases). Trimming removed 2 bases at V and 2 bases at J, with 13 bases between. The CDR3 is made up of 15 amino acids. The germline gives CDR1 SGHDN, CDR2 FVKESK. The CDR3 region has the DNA TGTGCCAGCAGCCAATGGGGGCAGGACACCTACGAGCAGTACTTC. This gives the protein CASSQWGQDTYEQYF.

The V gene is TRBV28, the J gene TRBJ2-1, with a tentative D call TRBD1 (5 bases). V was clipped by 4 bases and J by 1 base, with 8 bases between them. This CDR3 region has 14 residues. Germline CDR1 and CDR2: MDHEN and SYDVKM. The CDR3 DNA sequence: TGTGCCAGCAGTTACCCAGGGTCCTACAATGAGCAGTTCTTC. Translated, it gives CASSYPGSYNEQFF.

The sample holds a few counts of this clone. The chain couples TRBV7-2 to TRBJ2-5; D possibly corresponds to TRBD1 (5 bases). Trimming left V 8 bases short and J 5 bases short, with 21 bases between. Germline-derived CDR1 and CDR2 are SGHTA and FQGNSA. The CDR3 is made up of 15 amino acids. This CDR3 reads CASAPRAGSAETQYF. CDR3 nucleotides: TGTGCCAGCGCTCCTCGGGCAGGGTCGGCGGAGACCCAGTACTTC.